This TCR beta chain was profiled in a study of memory CD4+ T cells and cytomegalovirus serostatus. This clone was seen a single time. V lost 7 bases to trimming and J lost 4 bases, with 13 bases between them. Per germline, CDR1 SNHLY and CDR2 FYNNEI. The CDR3 has 13 amino acids. Single viable CD3+CD4+CD8-CD45RO+ cells were sorted as the memory CD4+ T cells. Serostatus was set by detecting CMV pp150, pp28, p38, p52 IgG. The protocol was immunoSEQ multiplex PCR, while the TCRdb copy is restricted to in-frame clones and leaves out a portion. The table includes about 41,000 clones, about four fifths detected once.

Sequences were obtained from memory CD4+ T cells from blood. The rearrangement links TRBV2 to TRBJ1-2, with D possibly matching TRBD1 (6 bases). The sequence was obtained from an adult in good health and CMV-seronegative. CDR3 sequence: CASTLRGGYGYTF. Here the CDR3 DNA reads TGTGCCAGCACCTTAAGGGGGGGCTATGGCTACACCTTC.